Listed below are T cell receptor beta chains from one sample, sequenced in a study of a mutant IDH1 vaccine in newly diagnosed glioma. No antigens are known for them. The repertoire was sequenced with immunoSEQ multiplex PCR; TCRdb's copy has only in-frame clones and lacks some. The repertoire includes tens of thousands of clones, about four fifths of them detected once, and around 7% sits in the top ten. Sequences were derived from PBMCs, sampled from a glioma patient whose treatment included an IDH1 peptide vaccine. These receptors came from a woman aged 18-29 years with glioma. Both conserved end residues are part of each CDR3. Fields, in order: clone size, J gene, V gene, D gene, CDR3 DNA, CDR3 protein. D genes are given only for firm matches. Clone size is not always given. Where it is, it says once, few, many or a class for expanded clones.

size: NA
J: TRBJ1-5
V: TRBV10-3
D: TRBD1
DNA: TGTGCCATCAGTGAACAGGGGGTGCAACCCCCGGCCCAGCATTTT
CDR3: CAISEQGVQPPAQHF

size: NA
J: TRBJ1-4
V: TRBV5-1
D: TRBD1
DNA: TGCGCCAGCAGGGCTGGACAGGGTTTAAAAAATGAAAAACTGTTTTTT
CDR3: CASRAGQGLKNEKLFF

size: NA
J: TRBJ2-1
V: TRBV19
D: NA
DNA: TGTGCCAGTAGTTCATCAGTGTATGAGCAGTTCTTC
CDR3: CASSSSVYEQFF

size: NA
J: TRBJ1-5
V: TRBV7-2
D: NA
DNA: TGTGCCAGCAGCTCCGGTCTCTTTAATCAGCCCCAGCATTTT
CDR3: CASSSGLFNQPQHF

size: NA
J: TRBJ2-2
V: TRBV11-2
D: NA
DNA: TGTGCCAGCAGCTTAGCCCCAGCGGCAGGGCGGCTGTTTTTT
CDR3: CASSLAPAAGRLFF

size: NA
J: TRBJ1-3
V: TRBV6-5
D: NA
DNA: TGTGCCGGAGGCCTCAGGAACTCTGGAAACACCATATATTTT
CDR3: CAGGLRNSGNTIYF

size: NA
J: TRBJ2-7
V: TRBV18
D: TRBD1
DNA: TGTGCCAGCTCACCACAGGGGGCCTCCTACGAGCAGTACTTC
CDR3: CASSPQGASYEQYF

size: NA
J: TRBJ1-1
V: TRBV6-1
D: NA
DNA: TGTGCCAGCAACCGGGGCAGTAAGAACACTGAAGCTTTCTTT
CDR3: CASNRGSKNTEAFF

size: NA
J: TRBJ1-1
V: TRBV7-9
D: NA
DNA: TGTGCCAGCAGCTTAGACCGGGACGCCCGTCGGATGACTGAAGCTTTCTTT
CDR3: CASSLDRDARRMTEAFF

size: NA
J: TRBJ2-1
V: TRBV19
D: NA
DNA: TGTGCCAGTACCCCGCAAGGATCCCATGAGCAGTTCTTC
CDR3: CASTPQGSHEQFF

size: NA
J: TRBJ1-2
V: TRBV6-5
D: NA
DNA: TGTGCCAGCAGTTACGGTGGCTCCCCGTTCTATGGCTACACCTTC
CDR3: CASSYGGSPFYGYTF

size: NA
J: TRBJ2-3
V: TRBV14
D: NA
DNA: TGTGCCAGCAGCCAACCACTCGGACGGGACGCGATTAGCACAGATACGCAGTATTTT
CDR3: CASSQPLGRDAISTDTQYF

size: NA
J: TRBJ1-2
V: TRBV18
D: TRBD1
DNA: TGTGCCAGCTCACCCGATGGGACAGGGTTCTATGGCTACACCTTC
CDR3: CASSPDGTGFYGYTF

size: NA
J: TRBJ2-2
V: TRBV28
D: TRBD2
DNA: TGTGCCAGCAGCAATACCGGGACTAGTCTTTCCGGGGAGCTGTTTTTT
CDR3: CASSNTGTSLSGELFF

size: once
J: TRBJ1-3
V: TRBV19
D: NA
DNA: TGTGCCAGTAGTATTGACGGCTCTGGAAACACCATATATTTT
CDR3: CASSIDGSGNTIYF

size: NA
J: TRBJ2-1
V: TRBV6-1
D: NA
DNA: TGTGCCAGCACCGCAGGGAGTGGCGGAAATGAGCAGTTCTTC
CDR3: CASTAGSGGNEQFF

size: NA
J: TRBJ1-1
V: TRBV6-6
D: TRBD1
DNA: TGTGCCAGCAGTGACAGGGGCTACGGCACTGAAGCTTTCTTT
CDR3: CASSDRGYGTEAFF

size: NA
J: TRBJ2-7
V: TRBV7-9
D: NA
DNA: TGTGCCAGCAGCTCAAAAGGGCGGGGCTCCTACGAGCAGTACTTC
CDR3: CASSSKGRGSYEQYF

size: NA
J: TRBJ2-4
V: TRBV21-1
D: NA
DNA: TGTGCCAGCAGCAACTTTCAGTACTTC
CDR3: CASSNFQYF

size: few
J: TRBJ1-1
V: TRBV12-5
D: TRBD1
DNA: TGTGCTAGTGGTTTCTGGACAGGGGCCGTGAACACTGAAGCTTTCTTT
CDR3: CASGFWTGAVNTEAFF

size: NA
J: TRBJ2-7
V: TRBV27
D: TRBD2
DNA: TGTGCCAGCAGTTTCCGAACCATAGCGGGAGGAGGTAGGGAGCAGTACTTC
CDR3: CASSFRTIAGGGREQYF

size: NA
J: TRBJ2-7
V: TRBV6-5
D: TRBD1
DNA: TGTGCCAGCAGACGGGACAGTCCAACCTACGAGCAGTACTTC
CDR3: CASRRDSPTYEQYF

size: NA
J: TRBJ2-5
V: TRBV19
D: TRBD2
DNA: TGTGCCAGTCGACCTAGCGGTAAAGAGACCCAGTACTTC
CDR3: CASRPSGKETQYF

size: NA
J: TRBJ1-1
V: TRBV15
D: TRBD1
DNA: TGTGCCACCAGCCCACAAGGGGGGACAGTGAACACTGAAGCTTTCTTT
CDR3: CATSPQGGTVNTEAFF

size: NA
J: TRBJ2-3
V: TRBV4-1
D: NA
DNA: TGCGCCAGCAGCCTGGGAAGGGCGCAGTATTTT
CDR3: CASSLGRAQYF